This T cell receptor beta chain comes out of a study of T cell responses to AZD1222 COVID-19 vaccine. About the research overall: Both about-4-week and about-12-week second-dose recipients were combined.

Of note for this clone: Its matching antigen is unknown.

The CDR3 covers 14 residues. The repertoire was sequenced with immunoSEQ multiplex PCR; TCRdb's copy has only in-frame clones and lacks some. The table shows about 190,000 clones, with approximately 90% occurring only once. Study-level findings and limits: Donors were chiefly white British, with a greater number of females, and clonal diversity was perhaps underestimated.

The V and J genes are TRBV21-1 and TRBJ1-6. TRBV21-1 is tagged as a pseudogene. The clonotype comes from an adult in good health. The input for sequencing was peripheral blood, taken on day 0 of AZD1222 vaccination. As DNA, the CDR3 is TGTGCCAGCAGCAAAGGACGGAGCTCGGGCCCCCTCCACTTT. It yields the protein CASSKGRSSGPLHF.